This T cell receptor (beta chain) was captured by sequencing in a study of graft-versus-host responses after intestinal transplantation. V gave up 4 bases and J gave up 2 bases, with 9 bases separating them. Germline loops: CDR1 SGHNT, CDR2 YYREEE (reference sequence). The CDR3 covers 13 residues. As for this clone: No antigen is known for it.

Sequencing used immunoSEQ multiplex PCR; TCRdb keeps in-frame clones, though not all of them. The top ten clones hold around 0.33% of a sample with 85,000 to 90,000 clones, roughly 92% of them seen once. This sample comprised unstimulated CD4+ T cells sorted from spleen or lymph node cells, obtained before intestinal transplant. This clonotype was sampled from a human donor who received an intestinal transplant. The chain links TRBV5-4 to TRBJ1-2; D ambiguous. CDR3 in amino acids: CASSLGTNYGYTF. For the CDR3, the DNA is TGTGCCAGCAGCCTGGGAACCAACTATGGCTACACCTTC.